These 11 T cell receptor beta chains were sequenced from one sample in a study of blood T cell repertoires in COVID-19. Libraries were prepared by immunoSEQ multiplex PCR; TCRdb keeps only in-frame clonotypes and omits some of them. The sample carries some 50,000 clones, under 90% recorded once. The sample consisted of peripheral blood. These TCRs come from a human donor in a cohort sampled during active COVID-19.

The chain combines TRBV7-6 with TRBJ2-1; the D is unclear. Between the trimmed V and J ends, which lost 5 bases and 10 bases, there was a span of 9 bases. There are 11 residues in the CDR3. Germline V gene sequence: CDR1 SGHVS, CDR2 FNYEAQ. The CDR3 region has the DNA TGTGCCAGCAGCCAAGGAGAAGAGCAGTTCTTC. Amino acids: CASSQGEEQFF.

This clone occurred once. The genes are TRBV7-9 and TRBJ2-3; unclear D gene. Germline V lookup: CDR1 SEHNR, CDR2 FQNEAQ (reference sequence). This CDR3 is 11 amino acids long. Trimming shortened V by 5 bases and J by 4 bases, and 4 bases separated the two germline ends. The CDR3 coding sequence is TGTGCCAGCAGCGAGGCAGATACGCAGTATTTT. Its translation: CASSEADTQYF.

This chain joins TRBV2 and TRBJ1-2, with D possibly matching TRBD1 (5 bases). V shed 4 bases and J shed 4 bases, with 13 bases lying between them. The CDR3 runs 14 residues. Germline loops: CDR1 SNHLY, CDR2 FYNNEI. CDR3 DNA sequence: TGTGCCAGCAGTGGGCAGGGCCAAATCTATGGCTACACCTTC. Residues: CASSGQGQIYGYTF.

The chain recombines TRBV7-2 with TRBJ2-3; 14 nucleotides line up with TRBD2. After removal of 1 base from V and 3 bases from J, the junction contained 3 bases not matched to a gene. The germline V gene has CDR1 SGHTA and CDR2 FQGNSA. The CDR3 contains 17 residues. The CDR3 coding sequence is TGTGCCAGCAGCTTAGGGGGACTAGCGGGAGTAACAGATACGCAGTATTTT. Its protein product is CASSLGGLAGVTDTQYF.

The J gene is TRBJ2-5, the V gene TRBV2, with 10 bases that match TRBD1. J was trimmed by 4 bases and V by 4 bases; bases with no gene match: 6. Germline-derived CDR1 and CDR2 are SNHLY and FYNNEI. This CDR3 spans 15 amino acids. CDR3 coding DNA: TGTGCCAGCAGTGGGGACAGGGGAGTGGGAGAGACCCAGTACTTC. It codes for CASSGDRGVGETQYF.

The chain links TRBV6-5 to TRBJ2-3, with 9 nucleotides matching TRBD2. The CDR3 extends over 13 amino acids. In germline, CDR1 is MNHEY, CDR2 SVGAGI. Losses at the gene ends were 9 bases for V and 10 bases for J; bases not matched to a gene: 11. In DNA, the CDR3 is TGTGCCAGGGATTTAGCGGGAGAGGCCCCGCAGTATTTT. As protein: CARDLAGEAPQYF.

This clone has a single count. The chain recombines TRBV6-5 with TRBJ1-1, with D perhaps TRBD1 (5 bases). Germline-derived CDR1 and CDR2 are MNHEY and SVGAGI. This CDR3 has 16 amino acids. V shed 0 bases and J shed 2 bases, with 13 bases lying between them. CDR3 nucleotides: TGTGCCAGCAGTTACTCGTTACGGGGGATAAACACTGAAGCTTTCTTT. Residues: CASSYSLRGINTEAFF.

The CDR3 sequence is CASSLSGQGLNEQFF. The CDR3 DNA follows: TGTGCCAGCAGCCTCTCGGGACAGGGGCTCAATGAGCAGTTCTTC. The chain employs TRBV13 and TRBJ2-1, with TRBD1 matching over 10 bases. The trim removed 5 bases at V and 6 bases at J, leaving 7 bases unmatched. CDR1 is PRHDT and CDR2 is FYEKMQ in the germline V gene (reference sequence). CDR3 length: 15 amino acids.

This chain links TRBV6-1 with TRBJ1-1; D gene unclear. CDR3 length: 14 residues. The ends were cut back, 2 bases at V and 11 bases at J, with 18 bases in the middle. Germline V gene sequence: CDR1 MNHNS, CDR2 SASEGT. CDR3 coding DNA: TGTGCCAGCAGTGAAATGCCACGACACTTAGAGGCTTTCTTT. It translates to CASSEMPRHLEAFF.

The chain recombines TRBV5-1 with TRBJ2-5, with D tentatively TRBD1 (5 bases). V dropped 6 bases and J dropped 4 bases, with 16 bases sitting between them. The CDR3 consists of 14 residues. Germline V gene lookup returns CDR1 SGHRS and CDR2 YFSETQ. Here the CDR3 reads CASTPPQGLETQYF. CDR3 DNA sequence: TGCGCCAGCACCCCACCCCAGGGCTTAGAGACCCAGTACTTC.

CDR3 protein: CASRADEVNQPQHF. DNA for the CDR3: TGTGCCAGCAGGGCTGATGAGGTAAATCAGCCCCAGCATTTT. The rearrangement links TRBV25-1 to TRBJ1-5; D is unclear. Germline assignment: CDR1 MGHDK and CDR2 SYGVNS. The CDR3 extends over 14 amino acids. Trimming cost V 6 bases and J 4 bases, with 13 bases left between them.